This T cell receptor beta chain emerged from a study of cytomegalovirus exposure and HLA in healthy donors. In the study overall: Earlier, 100 million to 130 million unique TCR beta sequences were recovered from about 200 million T cells by an analysis.

General study findings and limits: Cytomegalovirus association was assigned to about 150 TCR beta chains.

In regard to this clone: Antigen unknown.

The CDR3 runs to 15 residues. Germline V gene lookup returns CDR1 MNHEY and CDR2 SMNVEV (reference sequence). Trimming took off 4 bases at V and 5 bases at J, with 18 bases between the two ends. The primer mix had 60 Vbeta and 13 Jbeta primers. Original analysis: Approximately 9.9 million of tens of millions of unique TCR beta chains were shared, per a later count. Repertoires were generated with immunoSEQ multiplex PCR, while TCRdb's copy carries only in-frame clones and drops some. V and J calls and clone size are as listed in that table; D and trimming were resolved from the DNA. The table includes about 63,000 clones, 73% detected once.

Material for sequencing was PBMCs. V is TRBV27 and J is TRBJ2-7, with a tentative D call TRBD2 (6 bases). The sequence was collected from a man in his fifties in good health and CMV-seronegative. The CDR3, as DNA: TGTGCCAGCAGTTCAGCATGGGGGGAGGAAAACGAGCAGTACTTC. Its translation is CASSSAWGEENEQYF.